This passage covers 14 T cell receptor beta chains from one sample sequenced in a study of blood T cell repertoires in COVID-19 (dated by TCRdb to 2018 to 2021). The library was prepared using the immunoSEQ multiplex PCR assay. TCRdb holds this immuneACCESS table with in-frame rearrangements only. Some clones are missing; in checked studies, unresolved V genes explain under half, and the rest has no known cause. For this sample the table gives a few hundred thousand clones, of which 80% to 90% were detected only once. Clones ranked in the top ten supply 3.1% of the sample. Sequencing was carried out using PBMCs or T cells enriched from blood (not recorded which). The source of these receptors is a woman aged 45-60 years in a cohort exposed to, infected with or recovered from COVID-19 (not recorded which).

The gene calls are TRBV28 and TRBJ1-1; D remains ambiguous. Germline V lookup: CDR1 MDHEN, CDR2 SYDVKM. The CDR3 consists of 13 residues. V lost 5 bases and J 1 base, leaving 8 bases between the germline ends. In nucleotides, the CDR3 is TGTGCCAGCAGTACCCCCGGGAACACTGAAGCTTTCTTT. Its protein product is CASSTPGNTEAFF.

This clone was recorded a few times. This sequence joins TRBV5-1 and TRBJ1-1; TRBD1 might be the D (6 bases). V lost 4 bases and J 3 bases, leaving 13 bases between the germline ends. The CDR3 spans 14 residues. CDR1 and CDR2 from the germline V gene are SGHRS and YFSETQ. CDR3 in DNA: TGCGCCAGCAGCCCCGGAGGGGGGGACACTGAAGCTTTCTTT. Its translation is CASSPGGGDTEAFF.

The V gene is TRBV28, the J gene TRBJ1-4; 9 bases map to TRBD1. The germline V gene has CDR1 MDHEN and CDR2 SYDVKM. Trimming removed 4 bases from V and 7 bases from J; junction bases left unmatched: 7. The CDR3 runs 15 residues. CDR3 amino acids: CASSSPGQGGEKLFF. The DNA of the CDR3 is TGTGCCAGCAGTTCTCCGGGACAGGGAGGTGAAAAACTGTTTTTT. Full variable domain (remainder filled in from reference TRBV28 and TRBJ1-4): DVKVTQSSRYLVKRTGEKVFLECVQDMDHENMFWYRQDPGLGLRLIYFSYDVKMKEKGDIPEGYSVSREKKERFSLILESASTNQTSMYLCASSSPGQGGEKLFFGSGTQLSVL.

The rearrangement links TRBV24-1 to TRBJ2-2; TRBD1 is a possible D gene (6 bases). The germline CDR1 and CDR2 sequences are KGHDR and SFDVKD. The CDR3 has 18 amino acids. V was cut by 5 bases and J by 1 base, with 19 bases left in between. The CDR3 DNA follows: TGTGCCACCAGTGGATCCGGACAGACGGCTTTGAACACCGGGGAGCTGTTTTTT. Amino acids: CATSGSGQTALNTGELFF.

The rearrangement joins TRBV6-5 to TRBJ1-6; 7 bases are shared with TRBD1. Per germline, CDR1 MNHEY and CDR2 SVGAGI. V shed 5 bases, J shed 7 bases, and the junction held 8 bases outside the gene matches. The CDR3 length is 15 residues. In DNA, the CDR3 is TGTGCCAGCAGTACATACAGGGGCCCAAATTCACCCCTCCACTTT. Protein sequence: CASSTYRGPNSPLHF.

The chain uses TRBV9 and TRBJ2-3, with a tentative D call TRBD2 (7 bases). CDR3 length: 15 amino acids. The V end lost 3 bases, the J end lost 6 bases, and 17 bases lay between the germline ends. Germline V CDR1 and CDR2: SGDLS, YYNGEE. CDR3: CASSDGGPPPDTQYF. The CDR3, as DNA: TGTGCCAGCAGCGACGGGGGGCCTCCCCCCGATACGCAGTATTTT.

The V and J genes are TRBV18 and TRBJ1-1, with unresolved D. CDR1 KGHSH and CDR2 LQKENI come from the germline V gene. V lost 3 bases and J 6 bases, leaving 8 bases between the germline ends. The CDR3 sequence is 12 residues long. The CDR3 DNA reads TGTGCCAGCTCACCCTCGCGCCCTGAAGCTTTCTTT. This translates into CASSPSRPEAFF.

V is TRBV9 and J is TRBJ1-2, with D perhaps matching TRBD1 (6 bases). Germline V CDR1 and CDR2: SGDLS, YYNGEE. The CDR3 has 15 amino acids. Trimming took off 4 bases at V and 6 bases at J, with 19 bases between the two ends. The chain's CDR3 is CASSYPRGGRDGYTF. CDR3 coding DNA: TGTGCCAGCAGCTATCCCCGGGGGGGCAGGGATGGCTACACCTTC.

CDR3: CASSIGTSNTEAFF. CDR3 in DNA: TGTGCCAGCAGCATTGGGACAAGCAACACTGAAGCTTTCTTT. The chain employs TRBV5-6 and TRBJ1-1; weak D call: TRBD1 (6 bases). This CDR3 region has 14 residues. The V and J ends lost 4 bases and 2 bases respectively, with 12 bases between them. Germline CDR1 and CDR2: SGHDT and YYEEEE.

The chain has TRBV5-4 and TRBJ2-2; D perhaps matches TRBD2 (5 bases). CDR3 length equals 13 residues. In germline, CDR1 is SGHNT, CDR2 YYREEE (reference sequence). Trimming pared 5 bases from V and 6 bases from J, leaving 11 bases between. This CDR3 is CASSSWGAGELFF. CDR3 coding DNA: TGTGCCAGCAGTTCGTGGGGAGCCGGGGAGCTGTTTTTT.

The V and J genes are TRBV13 and TRBJ1-3; D remains ambiguous. CDR1 and CDR2 from the germline V gene are PRHDT and FYEKMQ (reference sequence). V was pared by 4 bases and J by 4 bases, with 5 bases between. The CDR3 covers 12 residues. The CDR3 sequence: CASSSQGNTIYF. In DNA, the CDR3 is TGTGCCAGCAGCTCACAGGGAAACACCATATATTTT.

V is TRBV28 and J is TRBJ2-7, with TRBD1 identical over 8 bases. The ends lost 2 bases at V and 2 bases at J; junction bases unmatched: 8. Germline CDR1 reads MDHEN; CDR2 reads SYDVKM. The CDR3 totals 16 residues. The CDR3 is CASSLKVEDRAYEQYF. DNA for the CDR3: TGTGCCAGCAGTTTAAAGGTGGAGGACAGGGCCTACGAGCAGTACTTC.

The chain uses TRBV6-6 and TRBJ2-7; D unclear. CDR1 MNHNY and CDR2 SVGAGI come from the germline V gene (reference sequence). V shed 3 bases and J shed 0 bases, with 12 bases lying between them. This CDR3 is 15 amino acids long. The CDR3 is CASSYPPTSSYEQYF. CDR3 in DNA: TGTGCCAGCAGTTATCCGCCCACGAGCTCCTACGAGCAGTACTTC.

With respect to this clone: The junction differs from germline at one of its ends, possibly a read error. The rearrangement joins TRBV4-1 to TRBJ2-2, with D perhaps TRBD1 (6 bases). Germline CDR1 and CDR2: MGHRA and YSYEKL. The CDR3 totals 16 residues. CDR3: CASSQEGQTNTGELFF. CDR3 nucleotide sequence: TGCGCCAGCAGTCAAGAAGGACAGACGAACACCGGGGAGCTGTTTTTT.